The 17 T cell receptor beta chains below were found in one sample sequenced in a study of cytomegalovirus exposure and HLA in healthy donors. PCR was performed using 60 Vbeta and 13 Jbeta primers. Profiled with immunoSEQ multiplex PCR; TCRdb holds only in-frame clones, not every one. This sample has under 250,000 clones; under 90% occur once, and the top ten carry over 1%. The specimen was PBMCs. These receptors were taken from a human donor in good health.

This chain connects TRBV10-2 to TRBJ1-5, with 7 bases aligning to TRBD1. The V gene's germline CDR1 is WSHSY and CDR2 SAAADI. Germline trimming cut 4 bases from V and 4 bases from J; bases unmatched to any gene: 7. The CDR3 is made up of 15 amino acids. The CDR3 DNA is TGCGCCAGCAGTGCTTTGGGACAGAGAAATCAGCCCCAGCATTTT. It yields the protein CASSALGQRNQPQHF.

The rearrangement links TRBV5-1 to TRBJ2-2; TRBD2 aligns across 11 bases. This CDR3 is 18 amino acids long. The germline CDR1 and CDR2 sequences are SGHRS and YFSETQ. Trimming cost V 2 bases and J 0 bases; bases outside gene matches: 6. CDR3 protein: CASSLIGLAGSNTGELFF. CDR3 in DNA: TGCGCCAGCAGCTTAATTGGACTAGCGGGTTCGAACACCGGGGAGCTGTTTTTT.

This clone was recorded a few times. The rearrangement uses TRBV5-1 and TRBJ2-3, with D hard to call. Germline V gene sequence: CDR1 SGHRS, CDR2 YFSETQ. The CDR3 is made up of 13 amino acids. V was trimmed by 7 bases and J by 0 bases, leaving 9 bases between them. CDR3 DNA: TGCGCCAGCTGGCTAGGAAGCACAGATACGCAGTATTTT. Amino acid sequence: CASWLGSTDTQYF.

This clone was recorded a few times. The rearrangement joins TRBV6-5 to TRBJ1-1; unclear D gene. Trimming took off 0 bases at V and 4 bases at J, with 9 bases between the two ends. This CDR3 comprises 14 residues. The V gene's germline CDR1 is MNHEY and CDR2 SVGAGI. For the CDR3, the DNA is TGTGCCAGCAGTTACTCGATTCGGAGCACTGAAGCTTTCTTT. Amino acids: CASSYSIRSTEAFF.

This chain links TRBV7-9 with TRBJ2-2; D not certain. Trimming left V 4 bases short and J 1 base short, with 10 bases between. Looked up from germline, CDR1 is SEHNR and CDR2 is FQNEAQ (reference sequence). CDR3 length: 15 residues. The CDR3 DNA sequence: TGTGCCAGCAGCTCGGTCTTGGTGAACACCGGGGAGCTGTTTTTT. Protein sequence: CASSSVLVNTGELFF.

The rearrangement joins TRBV6-1 to TRBJ1-2; D possibly corresponds to TRBD1 (6 bases). The CDR3 length is 13 residues. V lost 6 bases and J 7 bases, leaving 15 bases between the germline ends. Germline V CDR1 and CDR2: MNHNS, SASEGT. In nucleotides, the CDR3 is TGTGCCAGCAGGGAGGGGGGGATTGGTGGCTACACCTTC. It yields the protein CASREGGIGGYTF.

This rearrangement joins TRBV10-2 to TRBJ1-2, with D maybe TRBD1 (5 bases). The CDR3 loop spans 16 amino acids. From germline, CDR1 is WSHSY and CDR2 SAAADI. V was shortened by 4 bases and J by 7 bases, with 22 bases between the two germline ends. The CDR3 DNA follows: TGCGCCAGCAGTGTTTTAGTCGGGGGTCAATCGGGTGGCTACACCTTC. It encodes CASSVLVGGQSGGYTF.

This clone came up a few times. The chain combines TRBV5-1 with TRBJ2-1, with 9 nucleotides matching TRBD2. Germline V gene lookup returns CDR1 SGHRS and CDR2 YFSETQ. V shed 0 bases and J 2 bases; nucleotides not matched to a gene: 9. CDR3 size: 18 residues. Here the CDR3 DNA reads TGCGCCAGCAGCTTGGACCGGACTAGCGAGAGCACCTACAATGAGCAGTTCTTC. Translation gives CASSLDRTSESTYNEQFF.

The chain has TRBV29-1 and TRBJ2-7; 9 bases line up with TRBD1. V lost 7 bases and J lost 2; bases outside the gene matches: 18. Germline CDR1 SQVTM, CDR2 ANQGSEA. The CDR3 consists of 17 residues. Written as DNA, the CDR3 is TGCAGCGCCCCATCCGGGACAGGGAAAGTCCTCACCTACGAGCAGTACTTC. The encoded protein is CSAPSGTGKVLTYEQYF.

The chain recombines TRBV6-5 with TRBJ2-7; 7 bases agree with TRBD2. This CDR3 has 15 residues. The V gene end was trimmed by 2 bases and the J gene end by 1 base; junction bases not matched to a gene: 5. Germline V CDR1 and CDR2: MNHEY, SVGAGI. CDR3 in DNA: TGTGCCAGCAGTTACAAGGCTAGCGGTTCCTACGAGCAGTACTTC. Translated, it gives CASSYKASGSYEQYF.

The DNA of the CDR3 is TGTGCCACCACAGGGGTCGGCTATGGCTACACCTTC. It translates to CATTGVGYGYTF. The rearrangement uses TRBV27 and TRBJ1-2; 7 bases align to TRBD1. The V gene's germline CDR1 is MNHEY and CDR2 SMNVEV (reference sequence). The CDR3 totals 12 residues. V lost 10 bases and J lost 4; bases outside the gene matches: 6.

The CDR3 nucleotides read TGTGCCAGTAGCGGGGGGACACCGTCGTATAATGAAAAACTGTTTTTT. Translating gives CASSGGTPSYNEKLFF. V gene TRBV19 combines with J gene TRBJ1-4; tentative D call: TRBD1 (6 bases). The V end was cut by 6 bases, the J end by 4 bases, with 18 bases between. This CDR3 contains 16 residues. Germline V gene lookup returns CDR1 LNHDA and CDR2 SQIVND (reference sequence).

The genes are TRBV2 and TRBJ2-2; D might be TRBD1 (5 bases). CDR1 and CDR2 from the germline V gene are SNHLY and FYNNEI. The length of the CDR3 is 14 residues. The V end lost 5 bases, the J end lost 6 bases, and 13 bases lay between the germline ends. For the CDR3, the DNA is TGTGCCAGCAGTCCCCGAGCAGGGCCCGGGGAGCTGTTTTTT. Translating it yields CASSPRAGPGELFF.

This clone was seen only once. V gene TRBV6-1 combines with J gene TRBJ1-4; the match to TRBD1 covers 7 bases. V gave up 3 bases and J gave up 4 bases; unmatched junction bases: 5. Germline lookup yields CDR1 MNHNS and CDR2 SASEGT. The CDR3 runs to 15 residues. The CDR3 region is CASSDKNRGNEKLFF. For the CDR3, the DNA is TGTGCCAGCAGTGATAAGAACAGGGGTAATGAAAAACTGTTTTTT.

The chain is built from TRBV6-1 and TRBJ2-5; 8 positions agree with TRBD1. V trimming: 6 bases; J trimming: 5 bases; junction bases outside the gene matches: 11. The germline V gene encodes CDR1 MNHNS and CDR2 SASEGT. The CDR3 is 15 amino acids. The DNA for the CDR3 is TGTGCCAGCAGGGAGCGGCAGGGGGCTCGGGAGACCCAGTACTTC. Translating gives CASRERQGARETQYF.

This sequence joins TRBV7-2 and TRBJ2-5; the match to TRBD2 covers 7 bases. The germline V gene encodes CDR1 SGHTA and CDR2 FQGNSA. The CDR3 length is 17 residues. V was pared by 4 bases and J by 1 base, with 12 bases of the junction left unmatched. The CDR3: CASSSYQTGLTQETQYF. The DNA of the CDR3 is TGTGCCAGCAGCTCCTACCAGACGGGACTAACCCAAGAGACCCAGTACTTC.

The chain uses TRBV7-8 and TRBJ2-7; the D gene is possibly TRBD1 (5 bases). Germline V gene data show CDR1 as SGHVS and CDR2 as FQNEAQ. This CDR3 region has 16 residues. V lost 2 bases, J lost 1 base, and 15 bases lay in between. CDR3 coding DNA: TGTGCCAGCAGCTTAATGATAAGGGGCAATTCCTACGAGCAGTACTTC. It yields the protein CASSLMIRGNSYEQYF.